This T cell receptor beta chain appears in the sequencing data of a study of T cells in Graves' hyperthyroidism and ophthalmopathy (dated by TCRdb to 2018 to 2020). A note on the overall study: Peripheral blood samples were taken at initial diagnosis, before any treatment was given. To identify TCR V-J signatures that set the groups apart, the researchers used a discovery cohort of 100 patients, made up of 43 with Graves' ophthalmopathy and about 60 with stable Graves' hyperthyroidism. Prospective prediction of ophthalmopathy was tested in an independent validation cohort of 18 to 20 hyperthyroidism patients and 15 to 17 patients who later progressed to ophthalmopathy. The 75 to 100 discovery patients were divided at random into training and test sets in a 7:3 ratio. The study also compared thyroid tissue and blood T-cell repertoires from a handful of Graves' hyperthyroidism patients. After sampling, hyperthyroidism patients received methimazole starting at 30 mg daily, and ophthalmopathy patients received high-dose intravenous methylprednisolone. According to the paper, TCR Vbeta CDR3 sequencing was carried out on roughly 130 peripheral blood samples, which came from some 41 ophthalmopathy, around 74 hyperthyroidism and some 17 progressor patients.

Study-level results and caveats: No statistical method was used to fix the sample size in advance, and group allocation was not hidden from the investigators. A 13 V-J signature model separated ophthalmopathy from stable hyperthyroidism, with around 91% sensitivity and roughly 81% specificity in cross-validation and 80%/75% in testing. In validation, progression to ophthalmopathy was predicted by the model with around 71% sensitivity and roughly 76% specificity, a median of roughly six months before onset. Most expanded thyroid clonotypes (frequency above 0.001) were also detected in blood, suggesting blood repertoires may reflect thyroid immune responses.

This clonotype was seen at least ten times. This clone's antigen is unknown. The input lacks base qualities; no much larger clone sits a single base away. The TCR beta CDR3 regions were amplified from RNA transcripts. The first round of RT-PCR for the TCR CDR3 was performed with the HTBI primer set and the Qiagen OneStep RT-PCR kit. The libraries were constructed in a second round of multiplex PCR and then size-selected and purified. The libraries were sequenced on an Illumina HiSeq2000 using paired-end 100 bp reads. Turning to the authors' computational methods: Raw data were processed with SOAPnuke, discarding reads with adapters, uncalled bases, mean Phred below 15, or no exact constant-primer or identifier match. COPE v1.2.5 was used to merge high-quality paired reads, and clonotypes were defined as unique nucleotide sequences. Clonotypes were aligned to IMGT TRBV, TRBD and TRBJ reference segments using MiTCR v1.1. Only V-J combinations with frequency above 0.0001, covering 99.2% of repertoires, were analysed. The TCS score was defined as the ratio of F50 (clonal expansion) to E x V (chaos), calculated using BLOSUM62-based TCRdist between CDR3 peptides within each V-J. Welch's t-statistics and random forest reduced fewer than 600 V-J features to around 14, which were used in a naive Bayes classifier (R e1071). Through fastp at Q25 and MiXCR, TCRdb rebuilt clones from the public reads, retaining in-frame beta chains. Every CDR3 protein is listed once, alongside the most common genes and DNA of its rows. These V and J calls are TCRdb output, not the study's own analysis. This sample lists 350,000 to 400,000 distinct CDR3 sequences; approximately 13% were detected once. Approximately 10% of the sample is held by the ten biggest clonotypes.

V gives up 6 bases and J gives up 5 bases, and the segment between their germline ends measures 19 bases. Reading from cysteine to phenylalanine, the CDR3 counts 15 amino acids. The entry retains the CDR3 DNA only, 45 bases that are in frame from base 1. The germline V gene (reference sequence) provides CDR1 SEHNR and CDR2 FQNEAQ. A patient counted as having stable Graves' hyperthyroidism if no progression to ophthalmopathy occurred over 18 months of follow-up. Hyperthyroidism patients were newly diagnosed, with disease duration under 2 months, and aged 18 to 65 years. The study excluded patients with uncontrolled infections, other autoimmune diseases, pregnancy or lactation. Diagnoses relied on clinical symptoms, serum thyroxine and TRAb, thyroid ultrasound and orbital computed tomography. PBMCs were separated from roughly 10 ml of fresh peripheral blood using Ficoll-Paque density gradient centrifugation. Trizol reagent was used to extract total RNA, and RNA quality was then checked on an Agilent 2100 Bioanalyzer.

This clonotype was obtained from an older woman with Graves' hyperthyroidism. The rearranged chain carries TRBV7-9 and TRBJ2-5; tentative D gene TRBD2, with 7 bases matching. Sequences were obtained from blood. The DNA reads TGTGCCAGCAGTAACACAGGGCCGGGGGGCGAGACCCAGTACTTC. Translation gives CASSNTGPGGETQYF. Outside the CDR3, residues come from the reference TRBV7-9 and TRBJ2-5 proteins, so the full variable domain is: DTGVSQNPRHKITKRGQNVTFRCDPISEHNRLYWYRQTLGQGPEFLTYFQNEAQLEKSRLLSDRFSAERPKGSFSTLEIQRTEQGDSAMYLCASSNTGPGGETQYFGPGTRLLVL.